The rows below give T cell receptor beta chains drawn from one sample of a study of T cells in Graves' hyperthyroidism and ophthalmopathy. TCRdb re-called the multiplex PCR reads with MiXCR, one entry per CDR3 protein. The sample has about half a million distinct CDR3 sequences, roughly a quarter seen once. Sequences were obtained from blood. These receptors came from a woman in her 30s with Graves' ophthalmopathy. Each CDR3 is given with its conserved first and last residue. D genes are given only for firm matches. Some rows have no size entry. The others give once, few or many, or a class for an expanded clone.

>TRBV6-1|-|TRBJ1-5|13|many
CASLRDTNQPQHF
TGTGCCAGCCTCCGGGACACCAATCAGCCCCAGCATTTT
>TRBV27|-|TRBJ1-2|13|many
CASGTRLGGGYTF
TGTGCCAGCGGGACACGGCTGGGGGGTGGCTACACCTTC
>TRBV6-1|-|TRBJ2-5|16|-
CASSETGRGARQTQYF
TGTGCCAGCAGTGAAACGGGCAGGGGTGCGAGACAGACCCAGTACTTC
>TRBV20-1|TRBD1|TRBJ1-1|13|few
CSARPRTGIIAFF
TGCAGTGCTAGACCTAGGACAGGGATCATAGCTTTCTTT
>TRBV6-5|-|TRBJ2-5|12|-
CASSYVVETQYF
TGTGCCAGCAGTTACGTGGTAGAGACCCAGTACTTC
>TRBV7-2|-|TRBJ2-7|12|-
CASSLGQTEQYF
TGTGCCAGCAGCTTAGGGCAAACTGAGCAGTACTTC
>TRBV5-1|TRBD1|TRBJ2-7|14|many
CASSLMGQDYEQYF
TGCGCCAGCAGCTTGATGGGACAGGACTACGAGCAGTACTTC
>TRBV20-1|TRBD1|TRBJ2-7|16|many
CSARDLIRQGLAEQYF
TGCAGTGCTAGAGATCTAATCAGACAGGGCCTCGCGGAGCAGTACTTC
>TRBV12-3/TRBV12-4|-|TRBJ2-5|14|few
CASNPRGPQETQYF
TGTGCCAGCAACCCCCGGGGGCCCCAAGAGACCCAGTACTTC
>TRBV20-1|TRBD2|TRBJ2-5|14|many
CSAETSGGAIPQYF
TGCAGTGCTGAGACTAGCGGGGGGGCCATTCCCCAGTACTTC
>TRBV24-1|-|TRBJ1-5|15|many
CATSDRRGNGQPQHF
TGTGCCACCAGTGATCGCAGGGGAAACGGTCAGCCCCAGCATTTT
>TRBV19|TRBD1|TRBJ2-4|15|few
CASSNRGLNGNIKYF
TGTGCCAGTAGCAACAGGGGGCTGAACGGTAACATTAAGTACTTC
>TRBV12-3/TRBV12-4|-|TRBJ1-2|12|many
CASSSPGFFATF
TGTGCCAGCAGCAGCCCAGGGTTTTTTGCCACCTTC
>TRBV20-1|TRBD2|TRBJ2-7|15|-
CSASDLAGVSYEQYF
TGCAGTGCTAGTGATCTAGCGGGGGTATCCTACGAGCAGTACTTC
>TRBV7-8|-|TRBJ1-1|12|few
CASSKVGTEAFF
TGTGCCAGCAGCAAGGTGGGCACTGAAGCTTTCTTT
>TRBV7-2|-|TRBJ2-7|14|many
CASSLVGRPHEQYF
TGTGCCAGCAGCTTAGTGGGACGCCCCCACGAGCAGTACTTC